Below, one T cell receptor beta chain is given with its context. Its antigen remains unidentified. The junction departs from the called germline gene at one end, perhaps through a read error. Brentuximab vedotin exposure varied, and every patient relapsed after autologous stem cell transplantation. These data are taken from a study of PD-1 blockade in classical Hodgkin lymphoma. The method was immunoSEQ multiplex PCR; TCRdb's version includes in-frame clones alone and lacks a portion of them. This table holds about 98,000 clones, 92% found once. General study findings and limits: While CD8+ TCR diversity did not rise significantly by C4D1, CD4+ TCR diversity did.

CDR3 size: 13 residues. The V gene's germline CDR1 is SSHAT and CDR2 FNYEAQ (reference sequence). The receptor comes from a human donor with classical Hodgkin lymphoma. The sample in question was peripheral blood mononuclear cells (PBMCs), obtained at baseline. V gene TRBV7-7 combines with J gene TRBJ1-1, with TRBD1 identical over 7 bases. The CDR3 nucleotides read TGTGCTAGCAGCTTATCAACAGGGGCTGAAGCTTTCTTT. Protein product: CASSLSTGAEAFF.